This TCR beta chain was recovered during a study of siplizumab effects on memory and regulatory T cells. The protocol was immunoSEQ multiplex PCR, while the TCRdb copy is restricted to in-frame clones and leaves out a portion. The sample carries about 110,000 clones, 92% recorded once. This clone has just one count. The TCR originated in a human donor in good health. Sequences were obtained from Tregs sorted from blood.

CDR3 sequence: CASSRQVSASNTGELFF. CDR3 in DNA: TGTGCCAGTAGTAGGCAGGTCTCAGCCTCGAACACCGGGGAGCTGTTTTTT. The chain couples TRBV19 to TRBJ2-2, with D uncertain. Germline assignment: CDR1 LNHDA and CDR2 SQIVND (reference sequence). V lost 4 bases to trimming and J lost 0 bases, with 15 bases between them. The CDR3 is 17 residues long.